Shown below are 21 T cell receptor beta chains from a single sample sequenced in a study of blood T cell repertoires in COVID-19. Only in-frame clones appear in the TCRdb table, and some are missing; sequencing was by immunoSEQ multiplex PCR. The sample yields about 83,000 clones, more than 85% seen once. Sequencing was carried out using peripheral blood. The receptors stem from a man older than 75 with active or convalescent COVID-19.

The genes are TRBV6-1 and TRBJ2-7, with D tentatively TRBD2 (6 bases). V lost 3 bases, J lost 6 bases, and 18 bases lay in between. The CDR3 contains 15 residues. From germline, CDR1 is MNHNS and CDR2 SASEGT. The CDR3 protein is CASSDPWLGEVEQYV. The CDR3 coding sequence is TGTGCCAGCAGTGACCCCTGGCTAGGGGAGGTCGAGCAGTACGTC.

The V call is TRBV19, the J call TRBJ1-4; D call uncertain. This CDR3 has 14 amino acids. V lost 1 base and J 8 bases, leaving 11 bases between the germline ends. The germline CDR1 and CDR2 sequences are LNHDA and SQIVND (reference sequence). CDR3 in DNA: TGTGCCAGTAGTATAGGCGAGGTTGGCGAAAAACTGTTTTTT. Amino acids: CASSIGEVGEKLFF.

The chain uses TRBV24-1 and TRBJ2-5; 7 positions agree with TRBD1. Trimming cost V 4 bases and J 0 bases; bases outside gene matches: 13. The germline V gene encodes CDR1 KGHDR and CDR2 SFDVKD. This CDR3 comprises 18 residues. The CDR3 region is CATSEYNRGTSYQETQYF. CDR3 nucleotides: TGTGCCACCAGTGAGTACAACAGGGGTACTTCCTACCAAGAGACCCAGTACTTC.

This clone appeared a single time. V usage is TRBV6-5 and J usage is TRBJ1-1; TRBD1 aligns across 9 bases. The length of the CDR3 is 14 residues. V shed 6 bases, J shed 5 bases, and the junction held 7 bases outside the gene matches. Germline V lookup: CDR1 MNHEY, CDR2 SVGAGI. DNA of the CDR3: TGTGCCAGCAGGGGACAGGGCTTTCAGACTGAAGCTTTCTTT. Encoded protein: CASRGQGFQTEAFF.

The chain joins TRBV14 to TRBJ1-1, with a weak D call TRBD1 (5 bases). The V end was cut by 6 bases, the J end by 6 bases, with 14 bases between. Germline CDR1 reads SGHDN; CDR2 reads FVKESK. The CDR3 has 13 residues. The CDR3 DNA sequence: TGTGCCAGCAGTCCAGGGAAAGTAGCTGAAGCTTTCTTT. Its translation: CASSPGKVAEAFF.

The rearrangement links TRBV13 to TRBJ2-2; 8 nucleotides line up with TRBD2. Germline V gene lookup returns CDR1 PRHDT and CDR2 FYEKMQ (reference sequence). The trim removed 4 bases at V and 3 bases at J, leaving 7 bases unmatched. CDR3 length: 16 amino acids. CDR3 sequence (DNA): TGTGCCAGCAGCTACGATAGCGGGGACGACACCGGGGAGCTGTTTTTT. Translated, it gives CASSYDSGDDTGELFF.

The rearrangement uses TRBV5-6 and TRBJ2-7; D is unresolved. V lost 0 bases and J 4 bases, leaving 8 bases between the germline ends. Germline V CDR1 and CDR2: SGHDT, YYEEEE. This CDR3 is built from 13 residues. As DNA, the CDR3 is TGTGCCAGCAGCTTGGGTGCACTGTACGAGCAGTACGTC. Residues: CASSLGALYEQYV.

The chain has TRBV3-1 (or the pseudogene TRBV3-2) and TRBJ2-1; TRBD2 agrees at 15 bases. CDR3 length: 16 residues. Trimming cost V 4 bases and J 12 bases; bases outside gene matches: 10. Germline CDR1 LGHDT, CDR2 YNNKEL (reference sequence). CDR3 nucleotides: TGTGCCAGCAGCCTCCTAGGACTAGCGGGAGGGGAGAGGCAGTTCTTC. It yields the protein CASSLLGLAGGERQFF.

This rearrangement joins TRBV9 to TRBJ2-2; TRBD1 matches at 7 bases. CDR1 is SGDLS and CDR2 is YYNGEE in the germline V gene. Trimming cost V 0 bases and J 3 bases; bases outside gene matches: 5. The CDR3 spans 16 residues. The CDR3 loop is CASSVVLDRYTGELFF. In nucleotides, the CDR3 is TGTGCCAGCAGCGTAGTTTTGGACAGGTACACCGGGGAGCTGTTTTTT.

The J gene is TRBJ1-2, the V gene TRBV19; D is perhaps TRBD1 (5 bases). Germline CDR1 and CDR2: LNHDA and SQIVND (reference sequence). Trimming pared 1 base from V and 8 bases from J, leaving 14 bases between. There are 14 residues in the CDR3. The CDR3 bases are TGTGCCAGTAGTATAGGCCAGGGATTCTTCGGCTACACCTTC. Its translation: CASSIGQGFFGYTF.

The gene calls are TRBV11-3 and TRBJ2-2; D possibly corresponds to TRBD1 (6 bases). The CDR3 runs to 16 residues. Trimming took 0 bases from V and 0 from J, leaving 8 bases between them. Germline CDR1 SGHNT, CDR2 YENEEA. CDR3 coding DNA: TGTGCCAGCAGCTTAGAGGGGGCTGCGAACACCGGGGAGCTGTTTTTT. Translating it yields CASSLEGAANTGELFF.

This chain uses TRBV30 with TRBJ1-2; D is undetermined. There are 13 residues in the CDR3. V lost 0 bases and J 4 bases, leaving 9 bases between the germline ends. Germline assignment: CDR1 GTSNPN and CDR2 SVGIG (reference sequence). The CDR3 protein is CAWSVGQLYGYTF. In DNA, the CDR3 is TGTGCCTGGAGTGTGGGCCAACTCTATGGCTACACCTTC. Supplemented by reference TRBV30 and TRBJ1-2, the full variable domain reads SQTIHQWPATLVQPVGSPLSLECTVEGTSNPNLYWYRQAAGRGLQLLFYSVGIGQISSEVPQNLSASRPQDRQFILSSKKLLLSDSGFYLCAWSVGQLYGYTFGSGTRLTVV.

The chain uses TRBV20-1 and TRBJ1-2; D gene uncertain. With 3 bases removed from V and 2 bases from J, the gap between germline ends came to 10 bases. The CDR3 loop spans 13 amino acids. Per the germline V gene, CDR1 is DFQATT and CDR2 is SNEGSKA (reference sequence). The CDR3 spells CSASVGRNYGYTF. In DNA, the CDR3 is TGCAGTGCTAGTGTTGGCAGGAACTATGGCTACACCTTC.

This clone has only a few counts. This rearrangement joins TRBV30 to TRBJ1-4; the match to TRBD1 covers 7 bases. The CDR3 extends over 15 amino acids. J was trimmed by 4 bases and V by 1 base; bases with no gene match: 6. Germline lookup yields CDR1 GTSNPN and CDR2 SVGIG (reference sequence). DNA of the CDR3: TGTGCCTGGAGTGAAACGACAGGGCTTAATGAAAAACTGTTTTTT. Residues: CAWSETTGLNEKLFF.

The V and J genes are TRBV5-1 and TRBJ2-1; TRBD1 aligns across 7 bases. This CDR3 has 14 residues. Germline lookup yields CDR1 SGHRS and CDR2 YFSETQ. Losses at the gene ends were 3 bases for V and 8 bases for J; bases not matched to a gene: 8. CDR3 nucleotides: TGCGCCAGCAGCTCCAGGGGGACGGTCGATGAGCAGTTCTTC. This encodes CASSSRGTVDEQFF.

The gene calls are TRBV5-1 and TRBJ1-5; 7 bases match TRBD1. V lost 4 bases, J lost 1 base, and 14 bases stayed unmatched. The germline V gene encodes CDR1 SGHRS and CDR2 YFSETQ. The CDR3 is 18 residues long. CDR3 in amino acids: CASSTGTAGPLSNQPQHF. In DNA form, the CDR3 reads TGCGCCAGCAGCACGGGGACAGCCGGACCCCTAAGCAATCAGCCCCAGCATTTT.

The rearrangement uses TRBV5-5 and TRBJ2-1; D may be TRBD1 (6 bases). V was clipped by 0 bases and J by 8 bases, with 15 bases between them. Germline lookup yields CDR1 SGHKS and CDR2 YYEKEE (reference sequence). The CDR3 loop spans 15 amino acids. The DNA for the CDR3 is TGTGCCAGCAGCTTGGCCTGGGGGCAGGGCTATGAGCAGTTCTTC. Its translation: CASSLAWGQGYEQFF. Complete variable domain (other parts from reference TRBV5-5 and TRBJ2-1): DAGVTQSPTHLIKTRGQQVTLRCSPISGHKSVSWYQQVLGQGPQFIFQYYEKEERGRGNFPDRFSARQFPNYSSELNVNALLLGDSALYLCASSLAWGQGYEQFFGPGTRLTVL.

The chain carries TRBV9 and TRBJ2-2; D might be TRBD1 (6 bases). CDR1 and CDR2 (germline): SGDLS, YYNGEE. Trimming removed 3 bases at V and 7 bases at J, with 13 bases between. This CDR3 is 14 amino acids long. CDR3 bases: TGTGCCAGCAGCGGGAACAGGGCCGGCGGGGAGCTGTTTTTT. Encoded protein: CASSGNRAGGELFF.

The V and J genes are TRBV2 and TRBJ1-4; D call uncertain. Per the germline V gene, CDR1 is SNHLY and CDR2 is FYNNEI. The CDR3 has 11 amino acids. V was pared by 7 bases and J by 4 bases, with 4 bases between. CDR3 residues: CASINNEKLFF. DNA of the CDR3: TGTGCCAGCATAAATAATGAAAAACTGTTTTTT.

The chain couples TRBV28 to TRBJ2-5; possible D gene TRBD2, 5 bases. The germline V and J ends were trimmed by 5 bases and 5 bases, with 15 bases remaining between them. The CDR3 is 14 residues long. Germline V gene data show CDR1 as MDHEN and CDR2 as SYDVKM. DNA of the CDR3: TGTGCCAGCAGTCACCCTCAGTGGAGGGAGACCCAGTACTTC. Translation gives CASSHPQWRETQYF. Full variable domain (remainder filled in from reference TRBV28 and TRBJ2-5): DVKVTQSSRYLVKRTGEKVFLECVQDMDHENMFWYRQDPGLGLRLIYFSYDVKMKEKGDIPEGYSVSREKKERFSLILESASTNQTSMYLCASSHPQWRETQYFGPGTRLLVL.

The chain combines TRBV27 with TRBJ1-2; no definite D call. Trimming pared 5 bases from V and 7 bases from J, leaving 11 bases between. This CDR3 is 12 amino acids long. The germline V gene encodes CDR1 MNHEY and CDR2 SMNVEV (reference sequence). The DNA for the CDR3 is TGTGCCAGCAGTACAGACGGAGGTGGCTACACCTTC. This encodes CASSTDGGGYTF.